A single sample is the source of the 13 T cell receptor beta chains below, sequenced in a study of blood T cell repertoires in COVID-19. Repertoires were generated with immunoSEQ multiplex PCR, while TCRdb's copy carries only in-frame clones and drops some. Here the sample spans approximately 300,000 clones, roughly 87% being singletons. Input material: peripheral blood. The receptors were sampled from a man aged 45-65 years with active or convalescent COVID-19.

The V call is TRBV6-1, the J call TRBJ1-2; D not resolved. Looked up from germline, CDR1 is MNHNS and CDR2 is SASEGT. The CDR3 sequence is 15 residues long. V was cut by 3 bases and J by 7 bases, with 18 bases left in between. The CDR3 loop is CASSDPTRQISGYTF. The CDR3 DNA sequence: TGTGCCAGCAGTGACCCGACCAGGCAAATAAGTGGCTACACCTTC.

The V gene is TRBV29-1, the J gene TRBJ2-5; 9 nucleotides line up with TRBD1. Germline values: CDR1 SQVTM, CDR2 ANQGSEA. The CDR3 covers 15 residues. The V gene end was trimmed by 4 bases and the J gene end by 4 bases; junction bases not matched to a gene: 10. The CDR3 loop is CSVAQGQGGRETQYF. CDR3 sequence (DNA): TGCAGCGTTGCTCAGGGACAGGGTGGCCGAGAGACCCAGTACTTC.

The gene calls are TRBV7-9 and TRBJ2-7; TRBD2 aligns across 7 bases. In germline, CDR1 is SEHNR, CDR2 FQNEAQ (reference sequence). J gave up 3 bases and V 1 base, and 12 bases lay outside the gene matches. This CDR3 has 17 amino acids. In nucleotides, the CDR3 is TGTGCCAGCAGCTTAGGATCTCGCGGGAGTACCCTCTACGAGCAGTACTTC. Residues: CASSLGSRGSTLYEQYF.

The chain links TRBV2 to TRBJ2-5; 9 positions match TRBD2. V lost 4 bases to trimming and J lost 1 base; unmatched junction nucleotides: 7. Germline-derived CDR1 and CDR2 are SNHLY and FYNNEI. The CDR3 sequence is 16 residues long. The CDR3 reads CASSGLAGAPQETQYF. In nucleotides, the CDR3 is TGTGCCAGCAGTGGTTTAGCGGGGGCCCCCCAAGAGACCCAGTACTTC. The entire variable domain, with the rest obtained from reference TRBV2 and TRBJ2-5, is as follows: EPEVTQTPSHQVTQMGQEVILRCVPISNHLYFYWYRQILGQKVEFLVSFYNNEISEKSEIFDDQFSVERPDGSNFTLKIRSTKLEDSAMYFCASSGLAGAPQETQYFGPGTRLLVL.

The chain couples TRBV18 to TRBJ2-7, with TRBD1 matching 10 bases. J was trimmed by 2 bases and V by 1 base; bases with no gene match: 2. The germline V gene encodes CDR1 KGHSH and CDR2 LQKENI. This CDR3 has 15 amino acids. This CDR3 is CASSPQTGGTYEQYF. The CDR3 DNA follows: TGTGCCAGCTCACCACAGACAGGGGGCACCTACGAGCAGTACTTC.

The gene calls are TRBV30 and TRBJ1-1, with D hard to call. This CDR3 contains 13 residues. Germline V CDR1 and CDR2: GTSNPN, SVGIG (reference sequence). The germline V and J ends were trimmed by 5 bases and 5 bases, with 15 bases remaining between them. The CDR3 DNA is TGTGCCTGGGGGGATGAGGTGAGGACTGAAGCTTTCTTT. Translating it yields CAWGDEVRTEAFF.

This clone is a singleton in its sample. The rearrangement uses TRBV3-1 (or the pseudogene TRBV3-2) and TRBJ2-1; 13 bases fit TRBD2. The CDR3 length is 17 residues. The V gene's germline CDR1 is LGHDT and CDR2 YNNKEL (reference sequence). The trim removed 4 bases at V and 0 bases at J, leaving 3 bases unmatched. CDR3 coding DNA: TGTGCCAGCAGCCGAAGGACTAGCGGGAGCTCCTACAATGAGCAGTTCTTC. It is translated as CASSRRTSGSSYNEQFF.

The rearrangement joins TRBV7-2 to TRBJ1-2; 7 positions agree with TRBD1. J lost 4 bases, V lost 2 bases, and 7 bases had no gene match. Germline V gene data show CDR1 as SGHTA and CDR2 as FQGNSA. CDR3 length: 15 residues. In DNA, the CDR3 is TGTGCCAGCAGCTTAACCGGGACAGAGGCCTATGGCTACACCTTC. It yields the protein CASSLTGTEAYGYTF.

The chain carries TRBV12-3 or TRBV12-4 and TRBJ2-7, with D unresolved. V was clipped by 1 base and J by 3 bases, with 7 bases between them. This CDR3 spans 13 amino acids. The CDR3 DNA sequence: TGTGCCAGCAGTTTAGGGGCGAACTACGAGCAGTACTTC. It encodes CASSLGANYEQYF.

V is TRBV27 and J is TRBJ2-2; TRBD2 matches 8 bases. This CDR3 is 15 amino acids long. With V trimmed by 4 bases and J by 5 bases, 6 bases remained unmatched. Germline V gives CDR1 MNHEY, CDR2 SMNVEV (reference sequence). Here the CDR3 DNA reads TGTGCCAGCAGTTGGGCGGGGGGCCGAACCGGGGAGCTGTTTTTT. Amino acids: CASSWAGGRTGELFF.

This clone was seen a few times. CDR3 in DNA: TGCGCCAGCAGCTTGGCGGGACTCAACTCTGGAAACACCATATATTTT. Protein product: CASSLAGLNSGNTIYF. J is TRBJ1-3 and V is TRBV5-1, with D possibly being TRBD1 (5 bases). Trimming cost V 0 bases and J 0 bases, with 10 bases left between them. The CDR3 is 16 residues long. Germline values: CDR1 SGHRS, CDR2 YFSETQ.

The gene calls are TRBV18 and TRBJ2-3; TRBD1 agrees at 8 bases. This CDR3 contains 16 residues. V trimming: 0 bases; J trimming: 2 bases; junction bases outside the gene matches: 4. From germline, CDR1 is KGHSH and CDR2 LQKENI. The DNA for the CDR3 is TGTGCCAGCTCACCACCTAACAGGGGGAACACAGATACGCAGTATTTT. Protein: CASSPPNRGNTDTQYF.

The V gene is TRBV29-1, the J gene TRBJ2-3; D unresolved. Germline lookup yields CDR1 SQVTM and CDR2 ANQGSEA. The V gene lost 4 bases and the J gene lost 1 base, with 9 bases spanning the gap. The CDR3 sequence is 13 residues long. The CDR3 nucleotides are TGCAGCGTTGGCACGGTGGGCACAGATACGCAGTATTTT. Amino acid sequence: CSVGTVGTDTQYF.